Given below is one T cell receptor (beta chain) in context. This record belongs to a study of blood T cell repertoires in COVID-19. Turning to the study itself: The study drew acute and convalescent COVID-19 samples from the United States, Italy and Spain. The cDNA or gDNA used as material had been derived from T cells, B-cell-depleted T cells, or PBMCs.

Germline V CDR1 and CDR2: KGHSH, LQKENI. V shed 3 bases, J shed 4 bases, and the junction held 8 bases outside the gene matches. This CDR3 is 16 amino acids long. As originally analysed: Reference gene primers were amplified, and this amplification served to estimate nucleated cell counts. The repertoire was sequenced with immunoSEQ multiplex PCR; TCRdb's copy has only in-frame clones and lacks some. The V and J calls and the clone size are those of that table, but D and trimming were determined from the DNA. The sample has 50,000 to 70,000 clones; over 75% are singletons. The chain couples TRBV18 to TRBJ1-4; the match to TRBD1 covers 7 bases. The source material was peripheral blood. This TCR came from a human donor with active COVID-19. The donor label of this sample is uncertain. CDR3: CASSPGQLINNEKLFF. The CDR3 DNA is TGTGCCAGCTCACCGGGACAGTTGATTAATAATGAAAAACTGTTTTTT.